Presented here are 14 T cell receptor beta chains from one specimen sequenced in a study of T cell responses to AZD1222 COVID-19 vaccine. Assay used: immunoSEQ multiplex PCR; TCRdb lists only in-frame clones, some missing. The sample has 150,000 or so clones; about 91% are singletons. The material was peripheral blood, obtained 28 days after the second AZD1222 dose. The receptor set was obtained from an adult who received the AZD1222 COVID-19 vaccine.

V and J are TRBV27 and TRBJ2-2; TRBD2 aligns across 7 bases. V shed 1 base and J 3 bases; nucleotides not matched to a gene: 5. There are 16 residues in the CDR3. The germline gives CDR1 MNHEY, CDR2 SMNVEV (reference sequence). For the CDR3, the DNA is TGTGCCAGCAGTTTATGGGCTAGCGGAGACACCGGGGAGCTGTTTTTT. This translates into CASSLWASGDTGELFF.

This clone has just a few counts. The chain uses TRBV12-3 or TRBV12-4 and TRBJ2-1; D possibly corresponds to TRBD2 (5 bases). V was clipped by 4 bases and J by 12 bases, with 13 bases between them. CDR3 length equals 12 residues. The CDR3 region is CASSSTTSLQFF. CDR3 bases: TGTGCCAGCAGTTCTACAACTAGTCTGCAGTTCTTC.

This chain uses TRBV2 with TRBJ2-1; tentatively, D is TRBD1 or TRBD2 (5 bases each). The CDR3 is 15 residues long. The V end lost 3 bases, the J end lost 9 bases, and 18 bases lay between the germline ends. CDR1 SNHLY and CDR2 FYNNEI come from the germline V gene. CDR3 region: CASSDERGRGREQFF. DNA of the CDR3: TGTGCCAGCAGTGATGAGAGAGGAAGGGGACGTGAGCAGTTCTTC. Based on the CDR3 plus reference TRBV2 and TRBJ2-1, the full variable domain is EPEVTQTPSHQVTQMGQEVILRCVPISNHLYFYWYRQILGQKVEFLVSFYNNEISEKSEIFDDQFSVERPDGSNFTLKIRSTKLEDSAMYFCASSDERGRGREQFFGPGTRLTVL.

The CDR3 DNA follows: TGTGCCAGCAGCTTAGCGGGACCCACAGATACGCAGTATTTT. Protein sequence: CASSLAGPTDTQYF. V and J are TRBV7-2 and TRBJ2-3, with D tentatively TRBD1 or TRBD2 (5 bases each). Trimming removed 0 bases at V and 2 bases at J, with 6 bases between. The germline V gene has CDR1 SGHTA and CDR2 FQGNSA. The length of the CDR3 is 14 residues.

The V call is TRBV19, the J call TRBJ2-1; the match to TRBD1 covers 10 bases. Germline V lookup: CDR1 LNHDA, CDR2 SQIVND (reference sequence). The CDR3 consists of 17 residues. V gave up 5 bases and J gave up 0 bases; unmatched junction bases: 7. DNA for the CDR3: TGTGCCAGTAGTGGGGGACAGGGGTTCGGCTCCTACAATGAGCAGTTCTTC. This translates into CASSGGQGFGSYNEQFF.

V gene TRBV10-3 combines with J gene TRBJ1-1, with TRBD1 as a possible D gene (6 bases). With 10 bases removed from V and 0 bases from J, the gap between germline ends came to 24 bases. The germline gives CDR1 ENHRY, CDR2 SYGVKD. The CDR3 extends over 17 amino acids. The CDR3 region is CATGGRARGGVNTEAFF. The CDR3 DNA sequence: TGTGCCACCGGAGGCCGGGCCAGGGGAGGGGTGAACACTGAAGCTTTCTTT.

This chain connects TRBV7-9 to TRBJ2-2, with D unresolved. Deletions cut 5 bases from V and 1 base from J, with 5 bases between. Germline CDR1 SEHNR, CDR2 FQNEAQ (reference sequence). The CDR3 contains 13 residues. CDR3 amino acids: CASSLKNTGELFF. The DNA of the CDR3 is TGTGCCAGCAGCCTAAAGAACACCGGGGAGCTGTTTTTT.

A single count supports this clone. The chain links TRBV12-5 to TRBJ1-3, with a possible D match to TRBD1 (6 bases). Germline CDR1 and CDR2: LGHNT and FRNRAP. V lost 0 bases and J 0 bases, leaving 15 bases between the germline ends. CDR3 size: 18 residues. Here the CDR3 DNA reads TGTGCTAGTGGTTTGGTCTTAGGGGGGCAATCCTCTGGAAACACCATATATTTT. Translating it yields CASGLVLGGQSSGNTIYF.

This clone was seen a single time. The rearrangement links TRBV11-3 to TRBJ2-3; D perhaps matches TRBD1 (5 bases). This CDR3 contains 15 residues. CDR1 and CDR2 from the germline V gene are SGHNT and YENEEA. The germline V and J ends were trimmed by 4 bases and 2 bases, with 13 bases remaining between them. The CDR3 reads CASSSLTDVTDTQYF. In nucleotides, the CDR3 is TGTGCCAGCAGCTCGCTGACAGATGTCACAGATACGCAGTATTTT.

The chain is built from TRBV19 and TRBJ1-6, with TRBD1 identical over 11 bases. V shed 8 bases and J 7 bases; nucleotides not matched to a gene: 1. CDR1 LNHDA and CDR2 SQIVND come from the germline V gene (reference sequence). This CDR3 spans 13 amino acids. CDR3 protein: CASRTGGNSPLHF. The DNA of the CDR3 is TGTGCCAGTCGGACAGGGGGCAATTCACCCCTCCACTTT.

The chain couples TRBV12-5 to TRBJ2-1; D could derive from TRBD1 or TRBD2 (6 bases each). The germline V gene has CDR1 LGHNT and CDR2 FRNRAP. The V gene lost 0 bases and the J gene lost 6 bases, with 12 bases spanning the gap. The CDR3 contains 15 residues. DNA for the CDR3: TGTGCTAGTGGTTTGGTAGAATGGGGGGCCAATGAGCAGTTCTTC. Translated: CASGLVEWGANEQFF. Using reference TRBV12-5 and TRBJ2-1 for the parts outside the CDR3, the full variable domain is DARVTQTPRHKVTEMGQEVTMRCQPILGHNTVFWYRQTMMQGLELLAYFRNRAPLDDSGMPKDRFSAEMPDATLATLKIQPSEPRDSAVYFCASGLVEWGANEQFFGPGTRLTVL.

This chain links TRBV25-1 with TRBJ1-1, with a possible D match to TRBD1 (6 bases). CDR1 MGHDK and CDR2 SYGVNS come from the germline V gene. The CDR3 is 13 residues long. V lost 4 bases to trimming and J lost 6 bases, with 12 bases between them. The CDR3 is CASSVPGVAEAFF. DNA of the CDR3: TGTGCCAGCAGTGTCCCAGGGGTCGCTGAAGCTTTCTTT.

This clone was seen only once. This chain uses TRBV5-1 with TRBJ1-4, with 7 positions matching TRBD1. V lost 3 bases, J lost 4 bases, and 3 bases stayed unmatched. CDR1 is SGHRS, CDR2 YFSETQ, per germline. This CDR3 is built from 14 residues. CDR3 nucleotides: TGCGCCAGCAGCTCGGGACAGTTTAATGAAAAACTGTTTTTT. Encoded protein: CASSSGQFNEKLFF.

The chain couples TRBV5-1 to TRBJ2-3, with D tentatively TRBD1 or TRBD2 (5 bases each). The germline V and J ends were trimmed by 2 bases and 1 base, with 14 bases remaining between them. The CDR3 contains 16 residues. Germline CDR1 SGHRS, CDR2 YFSETQ. The CDR3 region has the DNA TGCGCCAGCAGCTTCGGGGCGAGCAAGGGCACAGATACGCAGTATTTT. Residues: CASSFGASKGTDTQYF.